The 11 T cell receptor beta chains below were found in one sample sequenced in a study of shared clonotypes between healthy human individuals. Sequencing used immunoSEQ multiplex PCR; TCRdb keeps in-frame clones, though not all of them. The sample includes some 1 million clones, approximately 70% seen only once; the top ten take about 1.5%. Sequencing was carried out using memory CD4+ T cells sorted from blood. Described subset: CD45RA-negative fraction. The receptors originated from a man between 18 and 35 years old in good health.

The chain is built from TRBV6-1 and TRBJ1-2; 7 bases agree with TRBD1. From germline, CDR1 is MNHNS and CDR2 SASEGT. J lost 3 bases, V lost 5 bases, and 6 bases had no gene match. The CDR3 spans 14 residues. The CDR3 region is CASSSDRAHYGYTF. The CDR3, as DNA: TGTGCCAGCAGTTCCGACAGGGCCCACTATGGCTACACCTTC.

The genes are TRBV1 and TRBJ2-2; the listed D gene, TRBD2, was not tested against the DNA. TRBV1 is labeled a pseudogene. The CDR3 length is 16 residues. The CDR3 protein is CTSSQKSSGDTGELFF. Written as DNA, the CDR3 is TGCACCAGCAGCCAAAAGTCTAGCGGAGACACCGGGGAGCTGTTTTTT.

Comment on this clone: In the same sample, other DNA sequences code for this CDR3. The genes are TRBV5-1 and TRBJ2-3; a weak D match, TRBD2 (6 bases). From germline, CDR1 is SGHRS and CDR2 YFSETQ. The CDR3 sequence is 14 residues long. Deletions cut 0 bases from V and 2 bases from J, with 7 bases between. Here the CDR3 reads CASSLASVTDTQYF. DNA for the CDR3: TGCGCCAGCAGCTTGGCTAGCGTCACAGATACGCAGTATTTT.

CDR3 nucleotides: TGTGCCAGCCGGAGTACGGGGGCCTATGGCTACACCTTC. It encodes CASRSTGAYGYTF. V usage is TRBV25-1 and J usage is TRBJ1-2; possibly TRBD1 for D (6 bases). The CDR3 covers 13 residues. The V and J ends lost 8 bases and 4 bases respectively, with 14 bases between them. Germline V CDR1 and CDR2: MGHDK, SYGVNS.

V gene TRBV2 combines with J gene TRBJ1-3, with D hard to call. The V gene's germline CDR1 is SNHLY and CDR2 FYNNEI. This CDR3 spans 11 amino acids. Trimming removed 3 bases at V and 13 bases at J, with 10 bases between. The CDR3 DNA sequence: TGTGCCAGCAGTGAGTCGTTGAGGATATATTTT. This translates into CASSESLRIYF.

V is TRBV9 and J is TRBJ2-2, with a weak D call TRBD2 (5 bases). Trimming took 4 bases from V and 1 from J, leaving 14 bases between them. Germline CDR1 and CDR2: SGDLS and YYNGEE. The CDR3 runs 16 residues. This CDR3 reads CASSPTQRRNTGELFF. CDR3 nucleotide sequence: TGTGCCAGCAGCCCCACCCAGCGGAGGAACACCGGGGAGCTGTTTTTT.

Regarding this clone: The identical CDR3 is also encoded by other nucleotide sequences in the sample. The chain uses TRBV30 and TRBJ1-6; D unresolved. This CDR3 is built from 14 residues. Germline assignment: CDR1 GTSNPN and CDR2 SVGIG (reference sequence). Trimming pared 3 bases from V and 0 bases from J, leaving 6 bases between. The CDR3 reads CAWRPSSYNSPLHF. The CDR3 nucleotides read TGTGCCTGGAGGCCGAGCTCCTATAATTCACCCCTCCACTTT.

V is TRBV30 and J is TRBJ1-5, with D perhaps matching TRBD1 (5 bases). Between the trimmed V and J ends, which lost 4 bases and 3 bases, there was a span of 13 bases. Germline values: CDR1 GTSNPN, CDR2 SVGIG (reference sequence). This CDR3 contains 14 residues. CDR3 region: CAWKSAGANQPQHF. As DNA, the CDR3 is TGTGCCTGGAAAAGCGCCGGGGCCAATCAGCCCCAGCATTTT.

This chain connects TRBV7-2 to TRBJ2-5; possibly TRBD1 for D (6 bases). CDR3 length: 16 residues. From germline, CDR1 is SGHTA and CDR2 FQGNSA. The V gene lost 0 bases and the J gene lost 1 base, with 12 bases spanning the gap. Here the CDR3 reads CASSLAITGSQETQYF. The CDR3 DNA reads as TGTGCCAGCAGCTTAGCCATCACAGGGTCCCAAGAGACCCAGTACTTC. Using reference TRBV7-2 and TRBJ2-5 for the parts outside the CDR3, the full variable domain is GAGVSQSPSNKVTEKGKDVELRCDPISGHTALYWYRQSLGQGLEFLIYFQGNSAPDKSGLPSDRFSAERTGGSVSTLTIQRTQQEDSAVYLCASSLAITGSQETQYFGPGTRLLVL.

This clone was detected ten times or more. The chain employs TRBV5-4 and TRBJ2-7; either TRBD1 or TRBD2 may fit D (5 bases each). Germline assignment: CDR1 SGHNT and CDR2 YYREEE (reference sequence). The CDR3 totals 14 residues. Trimming took off 4 bases at V and 5 bases at J, with 16 bases between the two ends. The CDR3 DNA reads TGTGCCAGCAGCCAAAAGGCGGTGGGGGACGAGCAGTACTTC. Residues: CASSQKAVGDEQYF.

Notes on this clone: The junction departs from the called germline gene at one end, perhaps through a read error. V is TRBV7-7 and J is TRBJ1-1; D is unclear. Germline V gene sequence: CDR1 SSHAT, CDR2 FNYEAQ (reference sequence). The CDR3 spans 18 residues. The DNA for the CDR3 is TGTGCTAGCAGCTTAGCTCTGGCGATGAGGAAGTTGTTCACTGAAGCTTTCTTT. It codes for CASSLALAMRKLFTEAFF.